The entry that follows covers one TCR beta chain sequence. The protocol was immunoSEQ multiplex PCR, while the TCRdb copy is restricted to in-frame clones and leaves out a portion. Here the sample spans roughly 14,000 clones, roughly 64% being singletons. The sample originates from a study of neoadjuvant anti-PD-1 for oral cavity cancer. Across the study: Non-progressing patients received a fourth nivolumab dose near day 43, then surgery on days 50-56.

The patients had HPV-negative, locally advanced oral cavity squamous cell carcinoma. PBMCs were not maintained or expanded in culture before analysis. This TCR derives from a person aged 35 to 85 with oral cavity squamous cell carcinoma. This sample comprised PBMCs, obtained before nivolumab (anti-PD-1) treatment.

CDR3 protein: CASSGRGSNTEAFF. DNA for the CDR3: TGTGCCAGCAGTGGCAGAGGATCGAACACTGAAGCTTTCTTT. The chain uses TRBV6-1 and TRBJ1-1; D gene ambiguous. CDR3 size: 14 residues. V gave up 4 bases and J gave up 1 base, with 10 bases separating them. Per the germline V gene, CDR1 is MNHNS and CDR2 is SASEGT.